The present T cell receptor beta chain was sequenced within a study of T-cell memory formation after mild COVID-19. One entry per CDR3 protein, called by TCRdb with MiXCR from the 5' RACE reads. The data hold 300,000 to 350,000 distinct CDR3 sequences, with 10% to 15% observed a single time. Germline CDR1 is SGHRS and CDR2 is YFSETQ. This CDR3 spans 15 amino acids. Trimming took 0 bases from V and 7 from J; bases not matched to a gene: 7. The specimen was PBMCs or a T cell subset sorted from them (not recorded which). The chain couples TRBV5-1 to TRBJ2-4; 7 nucleotides align to TRBD1. The TCR was taken from a man between 18 and 29 years old who had mild COVID-19 (a few samples of this study predate the infection). Cell type and time point are not known. The CDR3 protein is CASSLAPQGDNIQYF. The CDR3 bases are TGCGCCAGCAGCTTGGCCCCGCAGGGGGATAACATTCAGTACTTC.